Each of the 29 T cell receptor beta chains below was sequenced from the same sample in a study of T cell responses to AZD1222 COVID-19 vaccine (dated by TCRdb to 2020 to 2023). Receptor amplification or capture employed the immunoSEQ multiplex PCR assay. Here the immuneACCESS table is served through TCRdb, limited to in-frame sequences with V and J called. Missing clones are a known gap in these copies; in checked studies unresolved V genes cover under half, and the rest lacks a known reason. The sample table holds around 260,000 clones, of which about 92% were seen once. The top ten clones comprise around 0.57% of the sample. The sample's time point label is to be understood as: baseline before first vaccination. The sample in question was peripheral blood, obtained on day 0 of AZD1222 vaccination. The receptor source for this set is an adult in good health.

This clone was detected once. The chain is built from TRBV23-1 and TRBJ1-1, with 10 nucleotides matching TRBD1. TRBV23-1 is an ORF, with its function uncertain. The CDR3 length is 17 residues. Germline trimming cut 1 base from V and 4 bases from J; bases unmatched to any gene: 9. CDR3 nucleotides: TGCGCCAGCAGTCAATGGGGGGACAGGGGACAGGTCACTGAAGCTTTCTTT. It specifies CASSQWGDRGQVTEAFF.

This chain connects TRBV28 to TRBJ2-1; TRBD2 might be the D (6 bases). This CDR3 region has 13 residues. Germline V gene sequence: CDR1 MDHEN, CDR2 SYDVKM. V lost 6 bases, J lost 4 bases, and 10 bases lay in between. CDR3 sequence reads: CASSSGGYNEQFF. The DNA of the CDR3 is TGTGCCAGCAGCTCCGGGGGTTACAATGAGCAGTTCTTC.

CDR3 amino acids: CAGTRYNSPLHF. In DNA, the CDR3 is TGCGCCGGGACCCGATATAATTCACCCCTCCACTTT. The chain is built from TRBV4-3 and TRBJ1-6, with D possibly TRBD1 on 5 matching bases. CDR3 length equals 12 residues. V was trimmed by 11 bases and J by 4 bases, leaving 9 bases between them. Germline V gene sequence: CDR1 LGHNA, CDR2 YSLEER.

This CDR3 is CAWSPIDRGLSYTF. The CDR3 bases are TGTGCCTGGAGTCCTATAGACAGGGGGCTGAGCTACACCTTC. The chain links TRBV30 to TRBJ1-2; 10 bases match TRBD1. CDR3 length: 14 amino acids. Germline values: CDR1 GTSNPN, CDR2 SVGIG (reference sequence). J lost 9 bases, V lost 2 bases, and 9 bases had no gene match.

The CDR3 reads CASSDLLGVGGYTF. Here the CDR3 DNA reads TGTGCCAGCAGTGACCTATTAGGGGTGGGCGGCTACACCTTC. The chain is built from TRBV6-1 and TRBJ1-2; perhaps TRBD1 as D (5 bases). CDR3 length: 14 residues. Trimming left V 3 bases short and J 8 bases short, with 16 bases between. From germline, CDR1 is MNHNS and CDR2 SASEGT.

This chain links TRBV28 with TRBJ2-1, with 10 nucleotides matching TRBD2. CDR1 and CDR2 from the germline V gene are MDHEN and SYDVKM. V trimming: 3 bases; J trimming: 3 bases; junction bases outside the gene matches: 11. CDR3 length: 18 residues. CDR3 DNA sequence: TGTGCCAGCAGTTTCCGGTTAGCGGGAGGAGGACACTACAATGAGCAGTTCTTC. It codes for CASSFRLAGGGHYNEQFF. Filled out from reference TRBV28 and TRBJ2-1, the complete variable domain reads DVKVTQSSRYLVKRTGEKVFLECVQDMDHENMFWYRQDPGLGLRLIYFSYDVKMKEKGDIPEGYSVSREKKERFSLILESASTNQTSMYLCASSFRLAGGGHYNEQFFGPGTRLTVL.

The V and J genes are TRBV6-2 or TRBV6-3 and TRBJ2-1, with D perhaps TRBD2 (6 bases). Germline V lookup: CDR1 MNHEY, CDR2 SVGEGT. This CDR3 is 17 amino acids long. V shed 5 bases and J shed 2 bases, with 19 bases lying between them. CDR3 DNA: TGTGCCAGCAGTCTACTCCGGCGGGGAAAAGCCTACAATGAGCAGTTCTTC. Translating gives CASSLLRRGKAYNEQFF.

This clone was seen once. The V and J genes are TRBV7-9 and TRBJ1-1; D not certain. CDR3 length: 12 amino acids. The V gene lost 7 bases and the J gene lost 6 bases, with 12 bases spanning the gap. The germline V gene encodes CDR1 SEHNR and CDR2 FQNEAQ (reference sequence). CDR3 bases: TGTGCCAGCACCAACGGAACCCCTGAAGCTTTCTTT. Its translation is CASTNGTPEAFF. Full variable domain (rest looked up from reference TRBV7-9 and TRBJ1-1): DTGVSQNPRHKITKRGQNVTFRCDPISEHNRLYWYRQTLGQGPEFLTYFQNEAQLEKSRLLSDRFSAERPKGSFSTLEIQRTEQGDSAMYLCASTNGTPEAFFGQGTRLTVV.

This CDR3 reads CASTGTTTGELFF. The CDR3 coding sequence is TGTGCCAGCACGGGGACTACCACCGGGGAGCTGTTTTTT. V and J are TRBV12-3 or TRBV12-4 and TRBJ2-2, with 7 positions matching TRBD2. The CDR3 runs 13 residues. J was trimmed by 4 bases and V by 7 bases; bases with no gene match: 3.

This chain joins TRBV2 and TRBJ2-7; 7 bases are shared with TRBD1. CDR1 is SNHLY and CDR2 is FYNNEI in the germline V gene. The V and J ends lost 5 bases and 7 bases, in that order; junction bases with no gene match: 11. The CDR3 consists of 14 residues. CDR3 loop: CASSWTGTLREQYF. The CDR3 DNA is TGTGCCAGCAGTTGGACAGGAACCTTGAGGGAGCAGTACTTC.

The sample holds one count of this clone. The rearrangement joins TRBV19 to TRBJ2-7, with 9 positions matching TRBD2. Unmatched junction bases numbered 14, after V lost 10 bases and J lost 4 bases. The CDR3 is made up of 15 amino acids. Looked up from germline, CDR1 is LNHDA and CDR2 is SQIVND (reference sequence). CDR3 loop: CATAAGGGEGYEQYF. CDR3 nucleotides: TGTGCCACCGCCGCGGGGGGGGGAGAAGGATACGAGCAGTACTTC. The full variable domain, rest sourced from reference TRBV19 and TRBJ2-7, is DGGITQSPKYLFRKEGQNVTLSCEQNLNHDAMYWYRQDPGQGLRLIYYSQIVNDFQKGDIAEGYSVSREKKESFPLTVTSAQKNPTAFYLCATAAGGGEGYEQYFGPGTRLTVT.

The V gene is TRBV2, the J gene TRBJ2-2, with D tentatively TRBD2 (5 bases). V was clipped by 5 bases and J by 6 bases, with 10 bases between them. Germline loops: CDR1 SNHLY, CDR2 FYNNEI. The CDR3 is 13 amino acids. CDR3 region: CASSRGLAGELFF. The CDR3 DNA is TGTGCCAGCAGTCGGGGTTTAGCCGGGGAGCTGTTTTTT.

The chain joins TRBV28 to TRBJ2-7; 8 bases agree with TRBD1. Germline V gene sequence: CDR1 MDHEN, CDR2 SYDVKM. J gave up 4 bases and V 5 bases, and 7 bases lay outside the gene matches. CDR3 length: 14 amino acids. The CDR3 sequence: CASSGKTGVYEQYF. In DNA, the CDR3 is TGTGCCAGCAGTGGAAAGACAGGGGTATACGAGCAGTACTTC.

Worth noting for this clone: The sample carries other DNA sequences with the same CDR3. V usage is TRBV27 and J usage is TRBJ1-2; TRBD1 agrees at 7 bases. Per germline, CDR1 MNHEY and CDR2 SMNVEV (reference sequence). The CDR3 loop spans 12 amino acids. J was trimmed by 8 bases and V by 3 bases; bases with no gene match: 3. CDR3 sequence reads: CASSFPGGGYTF. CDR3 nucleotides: TGTGCCAGCAGTTTCCCAGGGGGAGGCTACACCTTC.

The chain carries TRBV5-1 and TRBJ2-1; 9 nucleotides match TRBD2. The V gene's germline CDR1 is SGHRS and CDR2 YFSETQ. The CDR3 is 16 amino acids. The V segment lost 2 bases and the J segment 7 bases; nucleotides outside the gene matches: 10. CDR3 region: CASSLLIAGAENEQFF. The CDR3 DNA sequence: TGCGCCAGCAGCTTACTAATAGCGGGGGCTGAGAATGAGCAGTTCTTC.

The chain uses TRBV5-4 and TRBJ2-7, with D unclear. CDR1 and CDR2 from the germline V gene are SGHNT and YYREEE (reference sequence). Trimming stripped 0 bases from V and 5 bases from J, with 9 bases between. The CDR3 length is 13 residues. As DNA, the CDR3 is TGTGCCAGCAGCTTGGCCGCAGCGAACGAGCAGTACTTC. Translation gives CASSLAAANEQYF.

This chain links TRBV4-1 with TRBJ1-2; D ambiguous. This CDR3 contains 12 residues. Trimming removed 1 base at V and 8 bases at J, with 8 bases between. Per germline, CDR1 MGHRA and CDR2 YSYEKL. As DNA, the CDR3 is TGCGCCAGCAGCCAAGCGAAGGGCGGCTACACCTTC. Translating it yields CASSQAKGGYTF.

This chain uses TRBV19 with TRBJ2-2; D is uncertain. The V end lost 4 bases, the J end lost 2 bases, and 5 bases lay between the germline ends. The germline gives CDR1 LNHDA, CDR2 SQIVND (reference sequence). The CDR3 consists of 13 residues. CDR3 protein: CASSKANTGELFF. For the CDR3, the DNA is TGTGCCAGTAGTAAAGCTAACACCGGGGAGCTGTTTTTT.

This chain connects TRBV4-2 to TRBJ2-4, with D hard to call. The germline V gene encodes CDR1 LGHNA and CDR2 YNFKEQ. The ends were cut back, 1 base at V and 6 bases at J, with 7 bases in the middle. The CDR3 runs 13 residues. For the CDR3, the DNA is TGTGCCAGCAGCCAAGGACAATCAAACATTCAGTACTTC. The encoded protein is CASSQGQSNIQYF.

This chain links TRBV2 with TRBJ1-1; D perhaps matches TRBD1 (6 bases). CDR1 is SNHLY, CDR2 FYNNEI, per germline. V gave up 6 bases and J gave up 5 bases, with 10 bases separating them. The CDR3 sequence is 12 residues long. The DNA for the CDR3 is TGTGCCAGCAGAACAGGGAGGACTGAAGCTTTCTTT. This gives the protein CASRTGRTEAFF.

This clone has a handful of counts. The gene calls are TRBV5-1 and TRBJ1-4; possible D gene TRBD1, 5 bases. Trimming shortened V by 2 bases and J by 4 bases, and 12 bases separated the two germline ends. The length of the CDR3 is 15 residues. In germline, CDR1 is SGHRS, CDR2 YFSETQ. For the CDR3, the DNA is TGCGCCAGCAGCTTAACAACAGGATTTAATGAAAAACTGTTTTTT. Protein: CASSLTTGFNEKLFF.

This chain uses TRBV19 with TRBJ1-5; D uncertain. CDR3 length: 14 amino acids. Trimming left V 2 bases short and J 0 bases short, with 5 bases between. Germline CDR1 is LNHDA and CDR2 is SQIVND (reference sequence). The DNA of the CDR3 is TGTGCCAGTAGTATATCAAATAGCAATCAGCCCCAGCATTTT. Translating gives CASSISNSNQPQHF.

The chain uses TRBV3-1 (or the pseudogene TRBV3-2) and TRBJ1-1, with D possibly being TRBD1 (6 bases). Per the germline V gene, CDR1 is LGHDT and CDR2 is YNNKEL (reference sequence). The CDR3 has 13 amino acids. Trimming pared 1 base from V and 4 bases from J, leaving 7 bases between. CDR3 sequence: CASSQGRGTEAFF. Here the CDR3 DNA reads TGTGCCAGCAGCCAAGGCAGGGGCACTGAAGCTTTCTTT.

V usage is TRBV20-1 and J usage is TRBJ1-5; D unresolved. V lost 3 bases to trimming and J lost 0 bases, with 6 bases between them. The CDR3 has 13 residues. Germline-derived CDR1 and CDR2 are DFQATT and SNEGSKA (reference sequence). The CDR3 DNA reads TGCAGTGCTAGTGCCCATAGCAATCAGCCCCAGCATTTT. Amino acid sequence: CSASAHSNQPQHF.

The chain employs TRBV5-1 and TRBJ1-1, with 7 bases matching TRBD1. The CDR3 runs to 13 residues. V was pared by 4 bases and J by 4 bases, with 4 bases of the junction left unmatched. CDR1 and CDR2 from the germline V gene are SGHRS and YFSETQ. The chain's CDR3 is CASSGGGGTEAFF. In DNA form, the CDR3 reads TGCGCCAGCAGCGGAGGGGGCGGCACTGAAGCTTTCTTT.

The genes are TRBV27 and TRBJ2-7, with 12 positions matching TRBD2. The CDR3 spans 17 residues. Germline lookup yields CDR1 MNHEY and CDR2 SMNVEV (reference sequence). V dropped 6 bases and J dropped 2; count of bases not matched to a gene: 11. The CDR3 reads CASSQTRLAGVTYEQYF. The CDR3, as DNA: TGTGCCAGCAGCCAAACCCGACTAGCGGGGGTTACCTACGAGCAGTACTTC.

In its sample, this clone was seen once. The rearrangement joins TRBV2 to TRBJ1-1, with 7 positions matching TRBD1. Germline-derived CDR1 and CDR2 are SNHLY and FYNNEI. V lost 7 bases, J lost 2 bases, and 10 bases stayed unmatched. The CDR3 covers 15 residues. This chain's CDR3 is CASTTPDRANTEAFF. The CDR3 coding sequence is TGTGCCAGCACAACGCCCGACAGGGCTAACACTGAAGCTTTCTTT.

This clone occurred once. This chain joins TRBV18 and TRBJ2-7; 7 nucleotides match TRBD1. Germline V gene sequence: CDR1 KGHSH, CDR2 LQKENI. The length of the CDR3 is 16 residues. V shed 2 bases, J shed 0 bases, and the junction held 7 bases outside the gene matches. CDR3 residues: CASSPLSAGGSYEQYF. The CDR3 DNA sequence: TGTGCCAGCTCACCATTATCGGCAGGGGGCTCCTACGAGCAGTACTTC.

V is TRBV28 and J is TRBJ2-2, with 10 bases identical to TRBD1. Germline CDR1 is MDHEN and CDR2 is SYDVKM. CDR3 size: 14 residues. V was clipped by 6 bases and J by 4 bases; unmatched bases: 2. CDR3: CASSRTGGTGELFF. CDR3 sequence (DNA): TGTGCCAGCAGCCGGACAGGGGGCACCGGGGAGCTGTTTTTT.